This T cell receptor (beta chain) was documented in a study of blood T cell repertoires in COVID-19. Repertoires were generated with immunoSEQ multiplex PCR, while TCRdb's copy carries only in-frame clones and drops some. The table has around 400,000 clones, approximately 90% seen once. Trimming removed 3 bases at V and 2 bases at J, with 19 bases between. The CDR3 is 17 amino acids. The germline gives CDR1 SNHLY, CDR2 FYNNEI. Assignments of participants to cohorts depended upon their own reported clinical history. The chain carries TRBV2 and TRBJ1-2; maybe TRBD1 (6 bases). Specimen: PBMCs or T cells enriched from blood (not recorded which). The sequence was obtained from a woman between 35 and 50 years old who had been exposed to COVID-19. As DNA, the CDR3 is TGTGCCAGCAGTGAGAATAGGAACAGGGCGTTAAACTATGGCTACACCTTC. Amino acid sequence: CASSENRNRALNYGYTF.